Below, 9 T cell receptor beta chains from the same sample are listed, as sequenced in a study of CD8+CD57+ T cells in acquired aplastic anemia. CDR3 and TCR beta VDJ profiling relied on a genomic DNA template. TCRdb reanalysed the reads using MiXCR and keeps one entry per CDR3 protein. The sample lists about 180,000 distinct CDR3 sequences, 48% occurring once. The sequenced patients had an expansion of CD8+CD57+ cells seen by flow cytometry. Specimen: sorted CD4+, CD8+, or CD8+CD57+ T cells (not recorded which) from PBMCs. These receptors came from a human donor with aplastic anemia.

The V gene is TRBV29-1, the J gene TRBJ2-1; no firm D call. Trimming took 8 bases from V and 10 from J, leaving 15 bases between them. Germline CDR1 is SQVTM and CDR2 is ANQGSEA. This CDR3 is 11 amino acids long. DNA for the CDR3: TGCAGCCTCAAGGACGTGTACGAGCAGTTCTTC. Residues: CSLKDVYEQFF.

V is TRBV6-4 and J is TRBJ2-3; 12 nucleotides match TRBD2. The CDR3 sequence is 19 residues long. Germline trimming cut 0 bases from V and 0 bases from J; bases unmatched to any gene: 7. CDR1 is MRHNA, CDR2 SNTAGT, per germline. CDR3 DNA sequence: TGTGCCAGCAGTGACTCAGCGACTAGCGGGGGAGCTAGCACAGATACGCAGTATTTT. It translates to CASSDSATSGGASTDTQYF.

The chain's CDR3 is CSARGTSGYEQYF. Here the CDR3 DNA reads TGCAGTGCTAGGGGGACTAGCGGCTACGAGCAGTACTTC. The V gene is TRBV20-1, the J gene TRBJ2-7; 11 nucleotides line up with TRBD2. The germline gives CDR1 DFQATT, CDR2 SNEGSKA (reference sequence). The junction had 1 base not matched to a gene; V was cut back by 3 bases and J by 3 bases. This CDR3 is 13 amino acids long.

This chain connects TRBV11-2 to TRBJ1-6, with 9 bases aligning to TRBD1. Germline V gives CDR1 SGHAT, CDR2 FQNNGV. The trim removed 3 bases at V and 9 bases at J, leaving 9 bases unmatched. This CDR3 spans 16 amino acids. CDR3 region: CASSLGTGFLSSPLHF. Here the CDR3 DNA reads TGTGCCAGCAGCTTGGGGACAGGGTTCTTGTCTTCACCCCTCCACTTT.

The chain employs TRBV6-1 and TRBJ2-3; 8 bases are shared with TRBD1. Germline V lookup: CDR1 MNHNS, CDR2 SASEGT. The CDR3 consists of 15 residues. The V segment lost 4 bases and the J segment 6 bases; nucleotides outside the gene matches: 9. The CDR3 spells CASSGNQGARDTQYF. CDR3 DNA sequence: TGTGCCAGCAGTGGCAATCAGGGGGCGCGGGATACGCAGTATTTT.

The table lists this clonotype with many counts. This chain joins TRBV5-1 and TRBJ1-2, with D perhaps matching TRBD1 (6 bases). The V gene's germline CDR1 is SGHRS and CDR2 YFSETQ. The CDR3 has 15 amino acids. V was pared by 2 bases and J by 5 bases, with 16 bases between. The CDR3 sequence is CASSLGRGFDYGYTF. CDR3 coding DNA: TGCGCCAGCAGCTTAGGTAGGGGGTTCGATTATGGCTACACCTTC.

The chain combines TRBV19 with TRBJ2-7; TRBD1 agrees at 7 bases. The V gene's germline CDR1 is LNHDA and CDR2 SQIVND (reference sequence). This CDR3 contains 15 residues. The ends lost 5 bases at V and 3 bases at J; junction bases unmatched: 10. Here the CDR3 DNA reads TGTGCCAGTAGTCTCAGTGACAGGGTACTCTACGAGCAGTACTTC. This gives the protein CASSLSDRVLYEQYF.

This clonotype was seen ten or more times. V and J are TRBV19 and TRBJ1-1; D call uncertain. From germline, CDR1 is LNHDA and CDR2 SQIVND (reference sequence). V lost 10 bases and J 4 bases, leaving 10 bases between the germline ends. The CDR3 totals 11 residues. The CDR3 DNA sequence: TGTGCCACCACGGGATCCACTGAAGCTTTCTTT. Protein: CATTGSTEAFF.

Only one count was recorded for this clonotype. The rearrangement uses TRBV29-1 and TRBJ1-2; 9 bases are shared with TRBD1. V shed 6 bases and J 6 bases; nucleotides not matched to a gene: 11. The CDR3 runs to 14 residues. Germline loops: CDR1 SQVTM, CDR2 ANQGSEA. CDR3 sequence (DNA): TGCAGCGTCGAACCGGGACAGGGACGTCATGGCTACACCTTC. Its protein is CSVEPGQGRHGYTF.